This TCR beta chain derives from a study of cytomegalovirus exposure and HLA in healthy donors. With regard to this clone: Its antigen is unknown.

Primers included in the PCR were 60 Vbeta and 13 Jbeta primers. Assay used: immunoSEQ multiplex PCR; TCRdb lists only in-frame clones, some missing. The profile shows some 190,000 clones, 80% of them singletons. The CDR3 is 16 residues long. J gave up 4 bases and V 2 bases, and 7 bases lay outside the gene matches. Per germline, CDR1 MDHEN and CDR2 SYDVKM. The study, taken as a whole, reports: Cytomegalovirus-associated TCR beta chains were listed, numbering roughly 150.

Sequenced input: PBMCs. The source of this sequence is a woman between 25 and 40 years old in good health and CMV-seronegative. The chain has TRBV28 and TRBJ2-7; the match to TRBD1 covers 11 bases. The CDR3 sequence: CASSLQRGQGGYEQYF. CDR3 DNA: TGTGCCAGCAGTTTACAGAGGGGACAGGGGGGGTACGAGCAGTACTTC. Together with reference TRBV28 and TRBJ2-7, the CDR3 gives the full variable domain: DVKVTQSSRYLVKRTGEKVFLECVQDMDHENMFWYRQDPGLGLRLIYFSYDVKMKEKGDIPEGYSVSREKKERFSLILESASTNQTSMYLCASSLQRGQGGYEQYFGPGTRLTVT.